The 15 T cell receptor beta chains below all came from one sample that was sequenced in a study of blood T cell repertoires in COVID-19. Profiling relied on immunoSEQ multiplex PCR, and the TCRdb table lists in-frame clones only, not all of them. The table lists under 200,000 clones, over 75% of them singletons. Source material: peripheral blood. The source is a man in his forties with active or convalescent COVID-19.

This clone was found many times. This chain joins TRBV25-1 and TRBJ1-6, with D possibly being TRBD1 (6 bases). Germline CDR1 and CDR2: MGHDK and SYGVNS. With 5 bases removed from V and 8 bases from J, the gap between germline ends came to 13 bases. The length of the CDR3 is 14 residues. CDR3 loop: CASSSPGHDSPLHF. The CDR3 DNA reads as TGTGCCAGCAGTTCGCCGGGACACGATTCACCCCTCCACTTT.

The chain recombines TRBV5-4 with TRBJ1-5; D call uncertain. Germline CDR1 and CDR2: SGHNT and YYREEE (reference sequence). Trimming took 4 bases from V and 0 from J, leaving 8 bases between them. CDR3 size: 14 residues. CDR3: CASSLDGSNQPQHF. The DNA of the CDR3 is TGTGCCAGCAGCCTGGACGGTAGCAATCAGCCCCAGCATTTT.

The rearrangement uses TRBV6-1 and TRBJ1-2; TRBD1 might be the D (5 bases). CDR3 length equals 15 residues. Germline CDR1 is MNHNS and CDR2 is SASEGT. V was trimmed by 5 bases and J by 2 bases, leaving 15 bases between them. Written as DNA, the CDR3 is TGTGCCAGCAGTCCTGACAGTTCCCGCAACTATGGCTACACCTTC. Protein product: CASSPDSSRNYGYTF.

This rearrangement joins TRBV28 to TRBJ1-5; D gene ambiguous. The ends were cut back, 11 bases at V and 9 bases at J, with 8 bases in the middle. The CDR3 contains 9 residues. Germline V gives CDR1 MDHEN, CDR2 SYDVKM. The CDR3 DNA sequence: TGTGCCTGCGGTGGGCCCCAGCATTTT. This gives the protein CACGGPQHF.

This chain connects TRBV9 to TRBJ1-3, with TRBD1 matching 9 bases. Germline V gives CDR1 SGDLS, CDR2 YYNGEE. This CDR3 spans 16 amino acids. The J segment lost 0 bases and the V segment lost 4 bases, leaving 5 bases of the junction unmatched. The CDR3 bases are TGTGCCAGCAGCTCAGGACAGGGGAGCTCTGGAAACACCATATATTTT. Translating gives CASSSGQGSSGNTIYF.

The chain combines TRBV19 with TRBJ2-6, with 8 bases lining up with TRBD1. After removal of 4 bases from V and 2 bases from J, the junction contained 1 base not matched to a gene. Germline lookup yields CDR1 LNHDA and CDR2 SQIVND (reference sequence). This CDR3 has 15 residues. CDR3 loop: CASSKTGAGANVLTF. CDR3 nucleotides: TGTGCCAGTAGTAAGACAGGGGCTGGGGCCAACGTCCTGACTTTC.

The chain joins TRBV27 to TRBJ2-1, with 9 bases identical to TRBD1. The CDR3 spans 17 residues. The trim removed 5 bases at V and 2 bases at J, leaving 10 bases unmatched. Germline-derived CDR1 and CDR2 are MNHEY and SMNVEV (reference sequence). CDR3 in DNA: TGTGCCAGCAGTCCAATAACCGGGACAGGGACCTACAATGAGCAGTTCTTC. Encoded protein: CASSPITGTGTYNEQFF.

V gene TRBV7-2 combines with J gene TRBJ2-5; 12 bases are shared with TRBD2. V was pared by 5 bases and J by 5 bases, with 9 bases of the junction left unmatched. This CDR3 region has 16 residues. Germline V gene data show CDR1 as SGHTA and CDR2 as FQGNSA. The CDR3 loop is CASSPILGLAGETQYF. DNA of the CDR3: TGTGCCAGCAGCCCTATCCTGGGACTAGCGGGTGAGACCCAGTACTTC.

The rearrangement uses TRBV12-5 and TRBJ1-1; TRBD1 is a possible D gene (5 bases). In germline, CDR1 is LGHNT, CDR2 FRNRAP. With 2 bases removed from V and 6 bases from J, the gap between germline ends came to 16 bases. The CDR3 extends over 15 amino acids. The CDR3 here is CASGLSTGGRAEAFF. The CDR3 coding sequence is TGTGCTAGTGGTTTGTCAACGGGGGGAAGGGCTGAAGCTTTCTTT.

The chain employs TRBV6-2 or TRBV6-3 and TRBJ2-7; possible D gene TRBD2, 5 bases. V was shortened by 6 bases and J by 4 bases, with 19 bases between the two germline ends. The germline gives CDR1 MNHEY, CDR2 SVGEGT. CDR3 length: 15 residues. The CDR3 nucleotides read TGTGCCAGCAGCCGCGCGAGAGACTATCTTTACGAGCAGTACTTC. It encodes CASSRARDYLYEQYF.

This clone was detected once. The V gene is TRBV29-1, the J gene TRBJ1-4; 11 nucleotides match TRBD1. V lost 6 bases and J lost 8; bases outside the gene matches: 5. Looked up from germline, CDR1 is SQVTM and CDR2 is ANQGSEA. The CDR3 has 13 amino acids. The CDR3 loop is CSVPGTGGEKLFF. The CDR3 DNA reads TGCAGCGTCCCCGGGACAGGGGGAGAAAAACTGTTTTTT.

The chain couples TRBV4-1 to TRBJ2-2; 9 bases are shared with TRBD1. The V segment lost 0 bases and the J segment 1 base; nucleotides outside the gene matches: 3. Per the germline V gene, CDR1 is MGHRA and CDR2 is YSYEKL. CDR3 length equals 17 residues. The CDR3 region is CASSQETGQGNTGELFF. DNA for the CDR3: TGCGCCAGCAGCCAAGAGACGGGACAGGGGAACACCGGGGAGCTGTTTTTT.

The chain recombines TRBV7-8 with TRBJ2-1, with TRBD1 matching over 7 bases. The germline V gene encodes CDR1 SGHVS and CDR2 FQNEAQ. The V gene end was trimmed by 3 bases and the J gene end by 8 bases; junction bases not matched to a gene: 10. The CDR3 contains 15 residues. CDR3: CASSFPRTGWDEQFF. In DNA form, the CDR3 reads TGTGCCAGCAGCTTCCCCAGGACAGGTTGGGATGAGCAGTTCTTC.

This chain joins TRBV5-5 and TRBJ1-2; 9 nucleotides agree with TRBD1. The germline V gene encodes CDR1 SGHKS and CDR2 YYEKEE (reference sequence). J lost 2 bases, V lost 7 bases, and 6 bases had no gene match. The CDR3 is 14 amino acids. Here the CDR3 reads CASADRGSNYGYTF. CDR3 in DNA: TGTGCCAGCGCTGACAGGGGGTCAAACTATGGCTACACCTTC. Together with reference TRBV5-5 and TRBJ1-2, the CDR3 gives the full variable domain: DAGVTQSPTHLIKTRGQQVTLRCSPISGHKSVSWYQQVLGQGPQFIFQYYEKEERGRGNFPDRFSARQFPNYSSELNVNALLLGDSALYLCASADRGSNYGYTFGSGTRLTVV.

V and J are TRBV5-1 and TRBJ1-6; unclear D gene. Germline CDR1 is SGHRS and CDR2 is YFSETQ. CDR3 size: 19 residues. V lost 0 bases, J lost 0 bases, and 16 bases lay in between. The CDR3 nucleotides read TGCGCCAGCAGCTTGGAATCCGGTCACCGGGACTCCTATAATTCACCCCTCCACTTT. As protein: CASSLESGHRDSYNSPLHF.